These 16 T cell receptor beta chains were sequenced from one sample in a study of blood T cell repertoires in COVID-19. Profiled with immunoSEQ multiplex PCR; TCRdb holds only in-frame clones, not every one. The sample lists about 210,000 clones, around 89% occurring once. Sequencing was carried out using peripheral blood. The source of these receptors is a woman aged 40 to 49 with acute or convalescent COVID-19.

CDR3 in DNA: TGTGCCAGCAGCCCACGACAGGGTAGATATGGCTACACCTTC. The encoded protein is CASSPRQGRYGYTF. V and J are TRBV7-9 and TRBJ1-2; the match to TRBD1 covers 7 bases. Per the germline V gene, CDR1 is SEHNR and CDR2 is FQNEAQ (reference sequence). The CDR3 runs to 14 residues. V was pared by 5 bases and J by 5 bases, with 8 bases of the junction left unmatched.

J is TRBJ2-1 and V is TRBV24-1, with TRBD1 as a possible D gene (6 bases). Trimming left V 5 bases short and J 8 bases short, with 12 bases between. Germline V CDR1 and CDR2: KGHDR, SFDVKD. This CDR3 spans 13 amino acids. The chain's CDR3 is CATSVAGVDEQFF. The DNA of the CDR3 is TGTGCCACCAGTGTTGCAGGGGTGGATGAGCAGTTCTTC.

The genes are TRBV30 and TRBJ1-1; 11 nucleotides align to TRBD1. V was clipped by 0 bases and J by 5 bases; unmatched bases: 8. Germline V gives CDR1 GTSNPN, CDR2 SVGIG (reference sequence). This CDR3 comprises 16 residues. The CDR3 DNA reads TGTGCCTGGAGTGTGGGACAGGGGGTAAAAGTGACTGAAGCTTTCTTT. Translated, it gives CAWSVGQGVKVTEAFF.

The V gene is TRBV5-6, the J gene TRBJ1-2, with TRBD1 as a possible D gene (6 bases). V lost 1 base and J 6 bases, leaving 16 bases between the germline ends. The germline gives CDR1 SGHDT, CDR2 YYEEEE. This CDR3 has 15 residues. DNA for the CDR3: TGTGCCAGCAGCTTGACCCCCCCAGGGGCGAATGGCTACACCTTC. Protein sequence: CASSLTPPGANGYTF. Together with reference TRBV5-6 and TRBJ1-2, the CDR3 gives the full variable domain: DAGVTQSPTHLIKTRGQQVTLRCSPKSGHDTVSWYQQALGQGPQFIFQYYEEEERQRGNFPDRFSGHQFPNYSSELNVNALLLGDSALYLCASSLTPPGANGYTFGSGTRLTVV.

This clone was detected once. This chain joins TRBV3-1 (or the pseudogene TRBV3-2) and TRBJ2-2; D possibly corresponds to TRBD2 (7 bases). Germline CDR1 reads LGHDT; CDR2 reads YNNKEL (reference sequence). The V gene lost 4 bases and the J gene lost 0 bases, with 15 bases spanning the gap. CDR3 length: 17 residues. CDR3 sequence (DNA): TGTGCCAGCAGCCGCCAGACAGGACTAGCGAACACCGGGGAGCTGTTTTTT. Translation: CASSRQTGLANTGELFF.

The chain joins TRBV3-1 (or the pseudogene TRBV3-2) to TRBJ1-6; D is possibly TRBD1 (5 bases). The CDR3 spans 15 residues. Between the trimmed V and J ends, which lost 4 bases and 11 bases, there was a span of 18 bases. CDR1 is LGHDT and CDR2 is YNNKEL in the germline V gene (reference sequence). DNA for the CDR3: TGTGCCAGCAGCCCCCACAGCGGCCGGGGGACACCCCTCCACTTT. Amino acids: CASSPHSGRGTPLHF.

The chain joins TRBV6-1 to TRBJ1-2; 8 bases line up with TRBD1. Trimming at V came to 5 bases and at J to 1 base, leaving 9 bases not matched to a gene. CDR3 length: 16 residues. CDR1 MNHNS and CDR2 SASEGT come from the germline V gene. CDR3 residues: CASSQGVGQDNYGYTF. The DNA of the CDR3 is TGTGCCAGCAGTCAAGGTGTGGGACAGGATAACTATGGCTACACCTTC.

This clone was seen a single time. V usage is TRBV27 and J usage is TRBJ2-2; D is possibly TRBD1 (5 bases). The CDR3 covers 15 residues. V dropped 3 bases and J dropped 1 base, with 9 bases sitting between them. The germline gives CDR1 MNHEY, CDR2 SMNVEV (reference sequence). The CDR3 region has the DNA TGTGCCAGCAGTTTTATCGACAGGAACACCGGGGAGCTGTTTTTT. It yields the protein CASSFIDRNTGELFF.

CDR3: CASRQGVAETQYF. The CDR3 nucleotides are TGTGCCAGTAGGCAGGGGGTCGCAGAGACCCAGTACTTC. The genes are TRBV19 and TRBJ2-5; TRBD1 agrees at 7 bases. This CDR3 is 13 amino acids long. The germline V gene has CDR1 LNHDA and CDR2 SQIVND (reference sequence). V shed 6 bases, J shed 4 bases, and the junction held 5 bases outside the gene matches. The full variable domain, in which reference TRBV19 and TRBJ2-5 provide the parts outside the CDR3, is DGGITQSPKYLFRKEGQNVTLSCEQNLNHDAMYWYRQDPGQGLRLIYYSQIVNDFQKGDIAEGYSVSREKKESFPLTVTSAQKNPTAFYLCASRQGVAETQYFGPGTRLLVL.

The chain employs TRBV19 and TRBJ1-6; 8 bases fit TRBD1. The germline V gene encodes CDR1 LNHDA and CDR2 SQIVND (reference sequence). V lost 6 bases and J lost 9; bases outside the gene matches: 7. The CDR3 is 14 amino acids. CDR3 amino acids: CASRIGQGGSPLHF. The CDR3 nucleotides are TGTGCCAGTAGGATTGGACAGGGAGGTTCACCCCTCCACTTT.

In its sample, this clone was seen once. The chain combines TRBV5-1 with TRBJ2-5, with D maybe TRBD2 (6 bases). This CDR3 has 15 residues. Trimming took off 0 bases at V and 2 bases at J, with 11 bases between the two ends. Germline-derived CDR1 and CDR2 are SGHRS and YFSETQ. This CDR3 is CASSLAGGLQETQYF. CDR3 nucleotide sequence: TGCGCCAGCAGCTTGGCTGGAGGGCTACAAGAGACCCAGTACTTC.

The chain links TRBV7-2 to TRBJ1-2, with D perhaps TRBD1 (6 bases). Trimming cost V 4 bases and J 7 bases, with 13 bases left between them. This CDR3 contains 13 residues. Germline V gene data show CDR1 as SGHTA and CDR2 as FQGNSA. CDR3 nucleotides: TGTGCCAGCAGCTCAGCCAGGGGAGCTGGCTACACCTTC. Amino acids: CASSSARGAGYTF.

The chain uses TRBV5-4 and TRBJ1-2; 11 bases match TRBD1. Germline CDR1 SGHNT, CDR2 YYREEE (reference sequence). The CDR3 runs to 16 residues. The trim removed 0 bases at V and 5 bases at J, leaving 6 bases unmatched. Written as DNA, the CDR3 is TGTGCCAGCAGCTTGGCGGGACAGGGGGGGAGGTATGGCTACACCTTC. Translated, it gives CASSLAGQGGRYGYTF.

The chain carries TRBV7-6 and TRBJ1-4, with D unclear. This CDR3 contains 16 residues. Trimming left V 5 bases short and J 4 bases short, with 17 bases between. Germline CDR1 reads SGHVS; CDR2 reads FNYEAQ. DNA of the CDR3: TGTGCCAGCAGCCCTCTGGGAGGAGAGTATAATGAAAAACTGTTTTTT. Translation gives CASSPLGGEYNEKLFF.

The chain employs TRBV27 and TRBJ2-2; D is unclear. The V end lost 8 bases, the J end lost 2 bases, and 18 bases lay between the germline ends. Germline V gene data show CDR1 as MNHEY and CDR2 as SMNVEV (reference sequence). The CDR3 contains 16 residues. CDR3 sequence reads: CASGSGPDLNTGELFF. In DNA form, the CDR3 reads TGTGCCAGCGGTAGTGGGCCGGATTTAAACACCGGGGAGCTGTTTTTT.

CDR3 amino acids: CASSSVLAATYNEQFF. For the CDR3, the DNA is TGCGCCAGCAGCAGTGTACTAGCGGCCACCTACAATGAGCAGTTCTTC. The chain carries TRBV5-1 and TRBJ2-1, with 8 bases lining up with TRBD2. Trimming at V came to 4 bases and at J to 2 bases, leaving 8 bases not matched to a gene. Germline values: CDR1 SGHRS, CDR2 YFSETQ. CDR3 length equals 16 residues.